Listed here are 7 T cell receptor beta chains from one sample, sequenced in a study of blood T cells in healthy people across ages. For the second PCR, which ran for about 6 to 11 cycles, a sample-barcoded 5' primer and a J-beta primer mix were used. MiXCR, applied by TCRdb to the 5' RACE reads, yields one record per CDR3 protein. The sample holds about 1.4 million distinct CDR3 sequences; almost 60% are singletons and the top ten take over 6.5%. Sequenced material: blood. The receptors here all came from a young man in good health.

The chain uses TRBV6-1 and TRBJ2-4; TRBD2 agrees at 8 bases. The J call may be in error: the DNA end matches TRBJ2-7 better. There are 17 residues in the CDR3. Germline V lookup: CDR1 MNHNS, CDR2 SASEGT. CDR3 amino acids: CASSRYGGREASYEQYF. Written as DNA, the CDR3 is TGTGCCAGCAGCCGCTACGGTGGGCGGGAGGCCTCCTACGAGCAGTACTTC.

V is TRBV20-1 and J is TRBJ2-5, with D possibly being TRBD1 or TRBD2 (6 bases each). V lost 1 base and J 4 bases, leaving 10 bases between the germline ends. CDR1 and CDR2 (germline): DFQATT, SNEGSKA (reference sequence). CDR3 length equals 13 residues. The CDR3 bases are TGCAGTGCTAGAGGTGGGGGGCTAGAGACCCAGTACTTC. Amino acid sequence: CSARGGGLETQYF.

The chain uses TRBV21-1 and TRBJ2-3; TRBD2 is the table's D call and was not checked against the DNA. TRBV21-1 is a documented pseudogene. This CDR3 is 15 amino acids long. Written as DNA, the CDR3 is TGTGCCAGCCAAAATAGCGGGGGGGCCACAGATACGCAGTATTTT. This sequence encodes CASQNSGGATDTQYF.

The chain combines TRBV11-2 with TRBJ1-2, with 10 bases lining up with TRBD1. Germline V CDR1 and CDR2: SGHAT, FQNNGV. The CDR3 loop spans 11 amino acids. The V gene end was trimmed by 9 bases and the J gene end by 6 bases; junction bases not matched to a gene: 1. CDR3 nucleotide sequence: TGTGCCAGGGGGACAGGGGATGGCTACACCTTC. Translating it yields CARGTGDGYTF.

This clonotype was counted only a few times. This chain's CDR3 is CASSFGAREKLFF. CDR3 DNA: TGTGCCAGCAGTTTTGGGGCGCGGGAAAAACTGTTTTTT. This chain connects TRBV12-3 or TRBV12-4 to TRBJ1-4, with D possibly matching TRBD1 (5 bases). The CDR3 runs to 13 residues. V was trimmed by 3 bases and J by 8 bases, leaving 10 bases between them.

The chain uses TRBV2 and TRBJ2-5; 15 nucleotides line up with TRBD2. Germline V gene lookup returns CDR1 SNHLY and CDR2 FYNNEI. With V trimmed by 8 bases and J by 11 bases, 21 bases remained unmatched. The CDR3 has 18 residues. The CDR3 DNA sequence: TGTGCCAGCCCCTCGGGACTAGCGGGAGGAATAGCCGACAATGAGCAGTACTTC. Its protein product is CASPSGLAGGIADNEQYF.

This clonotype has a handful of counts. This chain connects TRBV4-1 to TRBJ2-7; possibly TRBD2 for D (5 bases). Germline V lookup: CDR1 MGHRA, CDR2 YSYEKL. The CDR3 runs 16 residues. V was clipped by 0 bases and J by 4 bases, with 16 bases between them. CDR3 bases: TGCGCCAGCAGCCAAGATCCCCCGACTACCGTTTACGAGCAGTACTTC. Translated: CASSQDPPTTVYEQYF.